What follows are 25 T cell receptor beta chains derived from one specimen sequenced in a study of vaccination effects on CD4 cells after COVID-19. Under the ViraFEST assay, PBMC were stimulated with viral peptide pools so that antigen-specific CD4+ T cells expanded. Sequencing was performed afterwards. At the end of 9 to 11 days of culture, CD4+ T cells were isolated. Vaccinees lacked prior SARS-CoV-2 infection and tested negative for nucleocapsid antibodies. Their antigens remain unidentified. Sequencing used immunoSEQ multiplex PCR; TCRdb keeps in-frame clones, though not all of them. The data show tens of thousands of clones, with roughly 74% seen just once and 2.5% to 3% held by the top ten. The sequences come from CD4+ T cells from PBMCs cultured with HCoV-NL63 spike peptides, collected before COVID-19 vaccination. The receptor source for this set is a human donor who received a COVID-19 vaccine.

This rearrangement joins TRBV19 to TRBJ1-5; 10 bases line up with TRBD1. Germline V lookup: CDR1 LNHDA, CDR2 SQIVND (reference sequence). The CDR3 totals 15 residues. With V trimmed by 7 bases and J by 5 bases, 8 bases remained unmatched. CDR3 loop: CASNRDRGTDQPQHF. DNA of the CDR3: TGTGCCAGTAACCGGGACAGGGGAACCGATCAGCCCCAGCATTTT. Supplemented by reference TRBV19 and TRBJ1-5, the full variable domain reads DGGITQSPKYLFRKEGQNVTLSCEQNLNHDAMYWYRQDPGQGLRLIYYSQIVNDFQKGDIAEGYSVSREKKESFPLTVTSAQKNPTAFYLCASNRDRGTDQPQHFGDGTRLSIL.

As for this clone: A junction boundary mismatches the germline segment, possibly from a read error. V gene TRBV20-1 combines with J gene TRBJ1-1; D uncertain. The CDR3 contains 11 residues. Germline values: CDR1 DFQATT, CDR2 SNEGSKA (reference sequence). The CDR3 sequence is CSARVGQSVLF. The CDR3 DNA reads TGCAGTGCTAGAGTAGGCCAGTCCGTCCTCTTT.

The CDR3 here is CASSTGNNEKLFF. CDR3 nucleotides: TGTGCCAGCAGCACAGGGAATAATGAAAAACTGTTTTTT. The chain is built from TRBV11-3 and TRBJ1-4, with D perhaps matching TRBD1 (6 bases). Trimming removed 5 bases at V and 4 bases at J, with 8 bases between. Germline values: CDR1 SGHNT, CDR2 YENEEA. The CDR3 extends over 13 amino acids. The whole variable domain, filled in from reference TRBV11-3 and TRBJ1-4, reads EAGVVQSPRYKIIEKKQPVAFWCNPISGHNTLYWYLQNLGQGPELLIRYENEEAVDDSQLPKDRFSAERLKGVDSTLKIQPAELGDSAVYLCASSTGNNEKLFFGSGTQLSVL.

Details on this clone: Its ends do not fully match the called genes, so a read error is possible. The chain has TRBV2 and TRBJ1-1; a weak D match, TRBD1 (6 bases). The germline V gene has CDR1 SNHLY and CDR2 FYNNEI. The CDR3 has 12 residues. CDR3: CASSEATGRAFF. The CDR3 coding sequence is TGTGCCAGCAGCGAAGCAACAGGGAGGGCTTTCTTT.

The V and J genes are TRBV6-5 and TRBJ2-6; D remains ambiguous. The ends were cut back, 5 bases at V and 4 bases at J, with 12 bases in the middle. Looked up from germline, CDR1 is MNHEY and CDR2 is SVGAGI. The CDR3 runs to 15 residues. CDR3 in DNA: TGTGCCAGCAGTCGGACGGGTGCGGGGGCCAACGTCCTGACTTTC. Its translation: CASSRTGAGANVLTF.

The V and J genes are TRBV23-1 and TRBJ2-7; D is unclear. TRBV23-1 is filed as an ORF, its function uncertain. The germline V and J ends were trimmed by 1 base and 3 bases, with 13 bases remaining between them. The CDR3 contains 15 residues. CDR3 loop: CASSQFFDCNYEQYV. CDR3 sequence (DNA): TGCGCCAGCAGTCAATTCTTCGACTGCAACTACGAGCAGTACGTC.

This clone was seen only a few times. The CDR3 sequence: CASSGQGHNQPQHF. The CDR3 DNA reads TGTGCCAGTAGTGGTCAGGGTCACAATCAGCCCCAGCATTTT. This chain connects TRBV19 to TRBJ1-5; maybe TRBD1 (5 bases). V was cut by 5 bases and J by 3 bases, with 11 bases left in between. This CDR3 is 14 amino acids long. Germline loops: CDR1 LNHDA, CDR2 SQIVND (reference sequence).

The chain uses TRBV2 and TRBJ2-7, with TRBD1 identical over 10 bases. Trimming took 6 bases from V and 6 from J; bases not matched to a gene: 11. The CDR3 contains 15 residues. The germline CDR1 and CDR2 sequences are SNHLY and FYNNEI. The CDR3 coding sequence is TGTGCCAGCAGCTCCTCCGGGACAGGGGTCGCCGAGCAGTACGTC. Translation gives CASSSSGTGVAEQYV.

This clone was seen a few times. The chain recombines TRBV6-2 or TRBV6-3 with TRBJ1-1, with D perhaps matching TRBD1 (5 bases). The CDR3 has 13 amino acids. Germline V gene sequence: CDR1 MNHEY, CDR2 SVGEGT. V lost 5 bases, J lost 4 bases, and 11 bases lay in between. The CDR3 DNA reads TGTGCCAGCAGTCAGGAGAGGGGCACTGAAGCTTTCTTT. Its protein product is CASSQERGTEAFF.

This clone was counted a few times. The chain employs TRBV2 and TRBJ2-2; 8 bases are a match to TRBD2. Germline V lookup: CDR1 SNHLY, CDR2 FYNNEI. The junction had 10 bases not matched to a gene; V was cut back by 5 bases and J by 8 bases. The CDR3 has 15 amino acids. The CDR3 protein is CASSPGGPALGELFF. Written as DNA, the CDR3 is TGTGCCAGCAGTCCGGGGGGGCCTGCGCTGGGGGAGCTGTTTTTT. Variable domain in full (rest from reference TRBV2 and TRBJ2-2): EPEVTQTPSHQVTQMGQEVILRCVPISNHLYFYWYRQILGQKVEFLVSFYNNEISEKSEIFDDQFSVERPDGSNFTLKIRSTKLEDSAMYFCASSPGGPALGELFFGEGSRLTVL.

The J gene is TRBJ2-5, the V gene TRBV15; D possibly corresponds to TRBD2 (7 bases). The CDR3 runs 14 residues. CDR1 LNHNV and CDR2 YYDKDF come from the germline V gene (reference sequence). Trimming left V 0 bases short and J 4 bases short, with 9 bases between. The CDR3 DNA sequence: TGTGCCACCAGCAGAGATAGGGGGGGAGAGACCCAGTACTTC. This gives the protein CATSRDRGGETQYF.

V and J are TRBV11-2 and TRBJ1-6, with a tentative D call TRBD1 (6 bases). Germline CDR1 reads SGHAT; CDR2 reads FQNNGV. Trimming cost V 5 bases and J 6 bases, with 20 bases left between them. The CDR3 covers 17 residues. The CDR3 spells CASSPPGQRNINSPLHF. The CDR3 DNA sequence: TGTGCCAGCAGCCCTCCCGGACAGAGAAACATTAATTCACCCCTCCACTTT. Full variable domain (missing parts from reference TRBV11-2 and TRBJ1-6): EAGVAQSPRYKIIEKRQSVAFWCNPISGHATLYWYQQILGQGPKLLIQFQNNGVVDDSQLPKDRFSAERLKGVDSTLKIQPAKLEDSAVYLCASSPPGQRNINSPLHFGNGTRLTVT.

The genes are TRBV2 and TRBJ2-5; D might be TRBD1 or TRBD2, each matching 5 bases. V lost 4 bases, J lost 5 bases, and 11 bases lay in between. CDR3 size: 13 residues. Germline CDR1 and CDR2: SNHLY and FYNNEI. Here the CDR3 DNA reads TGTGCCAGCAGTGGTATCGAGGGGGAGACCCAGTACTTC. Residues: CASSGIEGETQYF.

CDR3 in DNA: TGTGCCAGCAGCCGAGACAGGGGTACCGGGGAGCTGTTTTTT. It codes for CASSRDRGTGELFF. The J gene is TRBJ2-2, the V gene TRBV7-3; TRBD1 matches 8 bases. Germline CDR1 reads SGHTA; CDR2 reads FQGTGA. This CDR3 is built from 14 residues. After removal of 5 bases from V and 5 bases from J, the junction contained 4 bases not matched to a gene.

This chain joins TRBV3-1 (or the pseudogene TRBV3-2) and TRBJ2-1; possibly TRBD2 for D (6 bases). In germline, CDR1 is LGHDT, CDR2 YNNKEL (reference sequence). V shed 1 base and J shed 9 bases, with 19 bases lying between them. The CDR3 runs 16 residues. CDR3 residues: CASSQGPGLIRGEQFF. The CDR3 DNA is TGTGCCAGCAGCCAAGGGCCGGGACTCATTAGGGGTGAGCAGTTCTTC.

There are a few counts of this clone. The J gene is TRBJ1-6, the V gene TRBV3-1 (or the pseudogene TRBV3-2); 7 bases fit TRBD1. Unmatched junction bases numbered 1, after V lost 1 base and J lost 7 bases. Germline loops: CDR1 LGHDT, CDR2 YNNKEL (reference sequence). CDR3 size: 14 residues. CDR3 in amino acids: CASSQGGGNSPLHF. Written as DNA, the CDR3 is TGTGCCAGCAGCCAAGGAGGGGGCAATTCACCCCTCCACTTT.

This clone was detected a few times. The CDR3 DNA follows: TGTGCCAGCAGTCCCTCCGTGGGGCCTCGGGAGCAGTACGTC. Translation gives CASSPSVGPREQYV. V is TRBV6-5 and J is TRBJ2-7; D is perhaps TRBD1 (5 bases). The CDR3 runs 14 residues. Trimming removed 5 bases from V and 7 bases from J, with 18 bases in between. Germline V gene lookup returns CDR1 MNHEY and CDR2 SVGAGI.

This chain joins TRBV4-1 and TRBJ1-4; 11 bases agree with TRBD1. The ends lost 2 bases at V and 7 bases at J; junction bases unmatched: 9. Germline CDR1 MGHRA, CDR2 YSYEKL. This CDR3 spans 17 amino acids. CDR3: CASSQPPRDRGSEKLFF. In DNA, the CDR3 is TGCGCCAGCAGCCAACCGCCCCGGGACAGGGGGTCTGAAAAACTGTTTTTT.

This clone was observed a few times. This chain links TRBV27 with TRBJ2-2; TRBD1 agrees at 7 bases. V dropped 0 bases and J dropped 2; count of bases not matched to a gene: 6. Per the germline V gene, CDR1 is MNHEY and CDR2 is SMNVEV (reference sequence). The CDR3 extends over 17 amino acids. Written as DNA, the CDR3 is TGTGCCAGCAGTTTATCGGTCAGGACAGGAAACACCGGGGAGCTGTTTTTT. This codes for CASSLSVRTGNTGELFF.

This rearrangement joins TRBV6-2 or TRBV6-3 to TRBJ1-3; no firm D call. CDR1 is MNHEY, CDR2 SVGEGT, per germline. V lost 5 bases and J 4 bases, leaving 9 bases between the germline ends. The CDR3 runs 13 residues. CDR3 region: CASSLKGGNTIYF. In DNA, the CDR3 is TGTGCCAGCAGTCTCAAGGGAGGAAACACCATATATTTT.

This clone was observed a single time. This chain joins TRBV6-6 and TRBJ2-5, with D possibly matching TRBD2 (6 bases). This CDR3 contains 12 residues. V was cut by 6 bases and J by 7 bases, with 12 bases left in between. The V gene's germline CDR1 is MNHNY and CDR2 SVGAGI (reference sequence). CDR3 in amino acids: CASRVAGGTQYF. The CDR3 coding sequence is TGTGCCAGCAGGGTTGCCGGGGGGACCCAGTACTTC.

V gene TRBV10-3 combines with J gene TRBJ2-3, with D hard to call. The germline V and J ends were trimmed by 6 bases and 0 bases, with 10 bases remaining between them. The CDR3 has 14 amino acids. The germline V gene encodes CDR1 ENHRY and CDR2 SYGVKD. The CDR3 DNA follows: TGTGCCATCAGGAACCCAATGAGCACAGATACGCAGTATTTT. The encoded protein is CAIRNPMSTDTQYF.

This chain connects TRBV24-1 to TRBJ1-4; perhaps TRBD1 as D (6 bases). Trimming left V 3 bases short and J 7 bases short, with 14 bases between. The germline V gene encodes CDR1 KGHDR and CDR2 SFDVKD. This CDR3 has 15 amino acids. For the CDR3, the DNA is TGTGCCACCAGTGATCCCGCACAGGGTGGTGAAAAACTGTTTTTT. Protein product: CATSDPAQGGEKLFF.

This clone was seen once. The gene calls are TRBV5-5 and TRBJ1-1; D is possibly TRBD1 (5 bases). V lost 3 bases and J 2 bases, leaving 11 bases between the germline ends. Germline values: CDR1 SGHKS, CDR2 YYEKEE (reference sequence). This CDR3 has 14 amino acids. The CDR3 DNA follows: TGTGCCAGCAGCTACGGGACGGTTAACACTGAAGCTTTCTTT. Protein sequence: CASSYGTVNTEAFF.

The chain recombines TRBV20-1 with TRBJ1-6; D ambiguous. Trimming shortened V by 3 bases and J by 19 bases, and 16 bases separated the two germline ends. This CDR3 region has 11 residues. Germline assignment: CDR1 DFQATT and CDR2 SNEGSKA (reference sequence). The CDR3 region has the DNA TGCAGTGCTAGGGTGAACATCCAGGCGCACTTT. This translates into CSARVNIQAHF.